These 18 T cell receptor beta chains were sequenced from one sample in a study of blood T cell repertoires in COVID-19. Profiled with immunoSEQ multiplex PCR; TCRdb holds only in-frame clones, not every one. Altogether about 69,000 clones are present, approximately 89% being singletons, with the ten largest covering 4.8%. Sequencing was performed on peripheral blood. The receptors originated from a woman in her sixties with active COVID-19.

This clone was picked up one time. The chain employs TRBV28 and TRBJ2-3; tentative D call: TRBD2 (6 bases). The CDR3 is 15 amino acids. CDR1 is MDHEN and CDR2 is SYDVKM in the germline V gene. V dropped 2 bases and J dropped 9 bases, with 18 bases sitting between them. The CDR3 is CASSLGGTAQRTQYF. The DNA for the CDR3 is TGTGCCAGCAGTTTAGGCGGGACCGCGCAGAGGACGCAGTATTTT.

The chain has TRBV10-3 and TRBJ1-3; TRBD1 is a possible D gene (5 bases). The germline V and J ends were trimmed by 5 bases and 1 base, with 18 bases remaining between them. The CDR3 runs 17 residues. Germline loops: CDR1 ENHRY, CDR2 SYGVKD. In DNA, the CDR3 is TGTGCCATCAGTACTCAGGGCGGCGCGATGTCTGGAAACACCATATATTTT. It is translated as CAISTQGGAMSGNTIYF.

This chain uses TRBV28 with TRBJ1-6; 10 bases are shared with TRBD1. The CDR3 has 17 amino acids. V shed 4 bases, J shed 0 bases, and the junction held 3 bases outside the gene matches. Germline V CDR1 and CDR2: MDHEN, SYDVKM. CDR3 DNA: TGTGCCAGCAGTTCCCGGACAGGGGGCTCCTATAATTCACCCCTCCACTTT. Amino acid sequence: CASSSRTGGSYNSPLHF.

The rearrangement uses TRBV6-4 and TRBJ1-1; unclear D gene. This CDR3 is built from 14 residues. V was trimmed by 9 bases and J by 3 bases, leaving 17 bases between them. Germline V gene data show CDR1 as MRHNA and CDR2 as SNTAGT. CDR3 region: CARTHEGQYTEAFF. The CDR3 region has the DNA TGTGCCAGGACCCACGAGGGTCAGTACACTGAAGCTTTCTTT.

The chain has TRBV5-4 and TRBJ2-1; D is unresolved. V was shortened by 3 bases and J by 0 bases, with 13 bases between the two germline ends. Per the germline V gene, CDR1 is SGHNT and CDR2 is YYREEE (reference sequence). The length of the CDR3 is 16 residues. The DNA for the CDR3 is TGTGCCAGCAGCTCTCGGCGCGGATACTCCTACAATGAGCAGTTCTTC. Its protein product is CASSSRRGYSYNEQFF.

The chain uses TRBV5-1 and TRBJ1-4; TRBD1 aligns across 7 bases. Germline V gene sequence: CDR1 SGHRS, CDR2 YFSETQ. Losses at the gene ends were 2 bases for V and 8 bases for J; bases not matched to a gene: 9. There are 15 residues in the CDR3. This CDR3 is CASSLIPTGREKLFF. The CDR3, as DNA: TGCGCCAGCAGCTTAATACCGACAGGGAGGGAAAAACTGTTTTTT.

The chain links TRBV9 to TRBJ2-5, with a weak D call TRBD2 (5 bases). Germline values: CDR1 SGDLS, CDR2 YYNGEE. The V end was cut by 0 bases, the J end by 5 bases, with 11 bases between. The CDR3 consists of 14 residues. CDR3 nucleotides: TGTGCCAGCAGCGTAGCGGACTTCTTGGAGACCCAGTACTTC. This codes for CASSVADFLETQYF.

The chain combines TRBV30 with TRBJ2-1, with no clear D. The CDR3 totals 14 residues. CDR1 is GTSNPN and CDR2 is SVGIG in the germline V gene (reference sequence). V lost 2 bases to trimming and J lost 9 bases, with 17 bases between them. The DNA of the CDR3 is TGTGCCTGGAGTCCAAACGCCCAGGCGCGTGAGCAGTTCTTC. Protein sequence: CAWSPNAQAREQFF.

This chain joins TRBV5-1 and TRBJ2-5; TRBD2 matches 7 bases. The CDR3 sequence is 17 residues long. Germline CDR1 is SGHRS and CDR2 is YFSETQ. V lost 0 bases, J lost 5 bases, and 13 bases stayed unmatched. DNA of the CDR3: TGCGCCAGCAGCTTGGGGGGGACTATCCCCAGAGGCGAGACCCAGTACTTC. This sequence encodes CASSLGGTIPRGETQYF.

The chain links TRBV18 to TRBJ2-1; TRBD2 matches at 11 bases. Germline CDR1 is KGHSH and CDR2 is LQKENI. The CDR3 consists of 14 residues. V was clipped by 8 bases and J by 5 bases; unmatched bases: 5. In DNA form, the CDR3 reads TGTGCCAGCAAAGGACTAGCGGGTCACAATGAGCAGTTCTTC. Residues: CASKGLAGHNEQFF.

The chain employs TRBV12-3 or TRBV12-4 and TRBJ1-4; D ambiguous. The CDR3 totals 13 residues. V shed 0 bases and J shed 6 bases, with 5 bases lying between them. CDR3 amino acids: CASSLARYEKLFF. In DNA, the CDR3 is TGTGCCAGCAGTTTAGCTAGATATGAAAAACTGTTTTTT.

CDR3 coding DNA: TGCAGCGTTGAATCACAGGGGGCGGGCGGCTACACCTTC. Translated: CSVESQGAGGYTF. The chain has TRBV29-1 and TRBJ1-2, with 9 bases aligning to TRBD1. Germline V CDR1 and CDR2: SQVTM, ANQGSEA. With V trimmed by 2 bases and J by 8 bases, 6 bases remained unmatched. The CDR3 totals 13 residues.

The chain uses TRBV18 and TRBJ1-2, with a weak D call TRBD1 (5 bases). This CDR3 has 13 residues. Per germline, CDR1 KGHSH and CDR2 LQKENI. V shed 5 bases and J shed 6 bases, with 13 bases lying between them. CDR3 sequence reads: CASSYQGRDGYTF. The CDR3 DNA is TGTGCCAGCTCATACCAGGGAAGGGATGGCTACACCTTC.

The J gene is TRBJ2-7, the V gene TRBV19; 9 nucleotides line up with TRBD2. Trimming at V came to 6 bases and at J to 0 bases, leaving 6 bases not matched to a gene. Germline V lookup: CDR1 LNHDA, CDR2 SQIVND (reference sequence). The length of the CDR3 is 15 residues. The CDR3 region has the DNA TGTGCCAGTAGCTCAATAGCGGGGGTCTCCTACGAGCAGTACTTC. It translates to CASSSIAGVSYEQYF.

This clone occurred once. This chain links TRBV28 with TRBJ1-2; 9 positions match TRBD1. The length of the CDR3 is 16 residues. The V gene end was trimmed by 2 bases and the J gene end by 5 bases; junction bases not matched to a gene: 9. CDR1 and CDR2 from the germline V gene are MDHEN and SYDVKM. Here the CDR3 DNA reads TGTGCCAGCAGTTTAAGATACAGGGGGCGACCATATGGCTACACCTTC. Its protein is CASSLRYRGRPYGYTF.

This sequence joins TRBV15 and TRBJ2-7; 11 positions match TRBD1. J was trimmed by 5 bases and V by 4 bases; bases with no gene match: 10. The CDR3 sequence is 16 residues long. The germline V gene encodes CDR1 LNHNV and CDR2 YYDKDF (reference sequence). CDR3 sequence reads: CATSTGRGQGGHEQYF. In nucleotides, the CDR3 is TGTGCCACCAGCACGGGTCGGGGACAGGGGGGCCACGAGCAGTACTTC.

J is TRBJ2-7 and V is TRBV18; tentatively, D is TRBD1 (5 bases). This CDR3 is built from 15 residues. The V end lost 4 bases, the J end lost 2 bases, and 15 bases lay between the germline ends. Germline V gene lookup returns CDR1 KGHSH and CDR2 LQKENI. This chain's CDR3 is CASSQGQGTPYEQYF. DNA for the CDR3: TGTGCCAGCTCACAAGGGCAGGGAACCCCCTACGAGCAGTACTTC.

The chain joins TRBV7-9 to TRBJ2-3, with 7 nucleotides matching TRBD2. V gave up 4 bases and J gave up 1 base; unmatched junction bases: 5. The germline V gene has CDR1 SEHNR and CDR2 FQNEAQ (reference sequence). CDR3 size: 15 residues. The CDR3 DNA sequence: TGTGCCAGCAGCTCCCGGGGGGAGGGCACAGATACGCAGTATTTT. This translates into CASSSRGEGTDTQYF.